These T cell receptor beta chains were read from a single sample in a study of blood T cell repertoires in COVID-19. Assay: immunoSEQ multiplex PCR; the TCRdb copy retains only in-frame clones and omits some. This sample has more than 80,000 clones, with roughly 91% found just once. Sequencing input: peripheral blood. These receptors all come from a man aged 18 to 29 with COVID-19, enrolled during active disease. Each CDR3 is given with its conserved first and last residue. Fields, in order: J gene, D gene, V gene, clone size, CDR3 DNA, CDR3 protein. The D gene is left open where the match is weak. Clone size is given for some rows only: seen once, a few or many times, or a class if the clone is expanded.

>TRBJ2-7|TRBD2|TRBV27|many
TGTGCCAGCAAGATCGGGACTAGCGCCTACGAGCAGTACTTC
CASKIGTSAYEQYF
>TRBJ2-2|TRBD1|TRBV19|NA
TGTGCCAGTAGTGAGTCAGGGGGTATCGGGGAGCTGTTTTTT
CASSESGGIGELFF
>TRBJ2-7|NA|TRBV11-1|NA
TGTGCCAGCAGCTCACAGGGGACTCAATACGAGCAGTACTTC
CASSSQGTQYEQYF
>TRBJ2-3|TRBD1|TRBV4-3|once
TGCGCCAGCAGCCATGACGGCGGGACAGGGGCAGGAACGCAGTATTTT
CASSHDGGTGAGTQYF
>TRBJ2-1|TRBD1|TRBV19|NA
TGTGCCAGTAGCATTTCAGGGGGCGCTGGCAATGAGCAGTTCTTC
CASSISGGAGNEQFF
>TRBJ2-1|TRBD1|TRBV5-6|few
TGTGCCAGCAGCTTAGCCGAGGGGGCGTACAATGAGCAGTTCTTC
CASSLAEGAYNEQFF
>TRBJ1-3|TRBD1|TRBV5-6|NA
TGTGCCAGCAGCTTGGCCAGGACAGGCTCTGGAAACACCATATATTTT
CASSLARTGSGNTIYF
>TRBJ1-2|NA|TRBV5-1|NA
TGCGCCAGCAGGGACCCAGGGGTTAACTATGGCTACACCTTC
CASRDPGVNYGYTF
>TRBJ1-5|TRBD1|TRBV27|NA
TGTGCCAGCAGTTCTACAGGGGCGTATAGCAATCAGCCCCAGCATTTT
CASSSTGAYSNQPQHF
>TRBJ2-1|TRBD2|TRBV18|NA
TGTGCCAGCTCACCTTCGACTAGCGGGAGTTACAATGAGCAGTTCTTC
CASSPSTSGSYNEQFF
>TRBJ2-7|NA|TRBV28|NA
TGTGCCAGCAGTTTGCGGGAATCTACCTACGAGCAGTACTTC
CASSLRESTYEQYF
>TRBJ1-1|TRBD1|TRBV28|once
TGTGCCAGCAGTGGACCGACAGGGGATGTTACTGAAGCTTTCTTT
CASSGPTGDVTEAFF
>TRBJ1-3|TRBD1|TRBV9|once
TGTGCCAGCAGCGTAGATGGGACAGGGAACTCTGGAAACACCATATATTTT
CASSVDGTGNSGNTIYF
>TRBJ2-2|TRBD1|TRBV29-1|NA
TGCAGCGTTGAGGGGGGACAGGGACGAACCGGGGAGCTGTTTTTT
CSVEGGQGRTGELFF
>TRBJ2-1|TRBD2|TRBV4-1|NA
TGCGCCAGCAGCCCCACGGGACTAGCGATCGGAGGCGCGAATGAGCAGTTCTTC
CASSPTGLAIGGANEQFF
>TRBJ1-3|NA|TRBV6-1|once
TGTGCCAGCAGTGAAACAGGGTGGTCGATTTCAGGAAACACCATATATTTT
CASSETGWSISGNTIYF
>TRBJ2-7|TRBD2|TRBV23-1|NA
TGCGCCGGGGGGGAGTCAGACGACGAGCAGTACTTC
CAGGESDDEQYF
>TRBJ1-3|NA|TRBV19|NA
TGTGCCAGTTTGGCATTCTCTGGAAACACCATATATTTT
CASLAFSGNTIYF
>TRBJ2-2|TRBD2|TRBV4-2|NA
TGTGCCAGCAGCCAAGCCTCGCGGGAGGGAACCGGGGAGCTGTTTTTT
CASSQASREGTGELFF
>TRBJ2-7|TRBD2|TRBV5-1|NA
TGCGCCAGCAGCTTGGATGGGTCTAGCGGGAACAACGAGCAGTACTTC
CASSLDGSSGNNEQYF
>TRBJ2-1|TRBD2|TRBV7-2|NA
TGTGCCAGCAGCTATAGCGGGAGGAACTACAATGAGCAGTTCTTC
CASSYSGRNYNEQFF
>TRBJ2-3|TRBD2|TRBV10-3|once
TGTGCCATCAGTGAGTCGACTAGCGGGAATCCTAGCACAGATACGCAGTATTTT
CAISESTSGNPSTDTQYF
>TRBJ2-1|TRBD2|TRBV2|NA
TGTGCCAGCATTGGCGGGAGGGCCATACATGAGCAGTTCTTC
CASIGGRAIHEQFF
>TRBJ2-5|TRBD1|TRBV5-1|NA
TGCGCCAGCAGCTTGAACGACAGGGGGGAAGAGACCCAGTACTTC
CASSLNDRGEETQYF
>TRBJ1-5|TRBD1|TRBV15|NA
TGTGCCACCAGCAGAGTTCGGGACAGATCTGACCAGCATTTT
CATSRVRDRSDQHF
>TRBJ2-2|TRBD1|TRBV7-8|NA
TGTGCCAGCAGAAGGGACAGGGGGTCCGGGGAGCTGTTTTTT
CASRRDRGSGELFF
>TRBJ1-6|NA|TRBV18|NA
TGTGCCAGCTCCCCCTCCGGGGGAAATTCACCCCTCCACTTT
CASSPSGGNSPLHF
>TRBJ2-3|TRBD2|TRBV3-1/TRBV3-2|NA
TGTGCCAGCAGCCAGGCTAGCGGGAGCTCAGATACGCAGTATTTT
CASSQASGSSDTQYF
>TRBJ2-5|NA|TRBV15|NA
TGTGCCACCAGCAGAGATCCAGTAGAGACCCAGTACTTC
CATSRDPVETQYF
>TRBJ2-1|TRBD2|TRBV18|NA
TGTGCCAGCTCACCAGCGGGGGTCTCCTACAATGAGCAGTTCTTC
CASSPAGVSYNEQFF
>TRBJ2-1|TRBD2|TRBV27|NA
TGTGCCAGCAGCTCCGGGACTAGCGGACACAATGAGCAGTTCTTC
CASSSGTSGHNEQFF
>TRBJ2-7|NA|TRBV24-1|once
TGTGCCACCAGGGCAGGGGACTCCTACGAGCAGTACTTC
CATRAGDSYEQYF
>TRBJ1-3|NA|TRBV4-3|NA
TGCGCCAGCAGCCAACCTACACCAGGGGAGCTTGGAAACACCATATATTTT
CASSQPTPGELGNTIYF
>TRBJ2-7|TRBD2|TRBV5-4|NA
TGTGCCAGCAGCCTGACTAGCTTCGCCTCCTACGAGCAGTACTTT
CASSLTSFASYEQYF
>TRBJ2-7|NA|TRBV24-1|NA
TGTGCCACCAGTGATCCCGGCAGGAGGGAGCAGTACTTC
CATSDPGRREQYF
>TRBJ1-3|NA|TRBV6-6|NA
TGTGCCAGCAGTTACTCTGGGGGCGCGATTGGAAACACCATATATTTT
CASSYSGGAIGNTIYF
>TRBJ2-7|NA|TRBV27|NA
TGTGCCAGCAGTTTAGCTCTTGGTACCGGAGGTTCCTACGAGCAGTACTTC
CASSLALGTGGSYEQYF
>TRBJ1-2|NA|TRBV19|NA
TGTGCCAGTAGGGCTGGCTATGGCTACACCTTC
CASRAGYGYTF
>TRBJ2-7|NA|TRBV7-2|NA
TGTGCCAGCAGCCTAGGAGGGTCCACCTACGAGCAGTACTTC
CASSLGGSTYEQYF
>TRBJ2-1|NA|TRBV4-3|NA
TGCGCCAGCAGCCAAGATAAGAGTTCCTACAATGAGCAGTTCTTC
CASSQDKSSYNEQFF
>TRBJ2-7|NA|TRBV28|NA
TGTGCCAGCAGTAGAGGCTCCCTTTCCTACGAGCAGTACTTC
CASSRGSLSYEQYF
>TRBJ1-1|TRBD1|TRBV10-1|few
TGCGCCAGCGCAACCTGTGGGACAGGGGACACTGAAGCTTTCTTT
CASATCGTGDTEAFF
>TRBJ1-4|NA|TRBV12-3/TRBV12-4|NA
TGTGCCAGCAGTCCTCCCGGCGGAAAACTGTTTTTT
CASSPPGGKLFF
>TRBJ2-7|NA|TRBV6-2/TRBV6-3|NA
TGTGCCAGCAGTTACTCAGGAGCAATCTACGAGCAGTACTTC
CASSYSGAIYEQYF
>TRBJ2-1|TRBD2|TRBV28|NA
TGTGCCAGCAGGGGACTAGCGGGAGCCAATGAGCAGTTCTTC
CASRGLAGANEQFF
>TRBJ2-1|TRBD2|TRBV5-1|NA
TGCGCCAGCAGCCAATTACGACTAGCGGGAAGCAATGAGCAGTTCTTC
CASSQLRLAGSNEQFF
>TRBJ2-7|TRBD1|TRBV5-4|NA
TGTGCCAGCAGCTTGTTCCGCAGGACAGGGGGATGGGAGCAGTACTTC
CASSLFRRTGGWEQYF